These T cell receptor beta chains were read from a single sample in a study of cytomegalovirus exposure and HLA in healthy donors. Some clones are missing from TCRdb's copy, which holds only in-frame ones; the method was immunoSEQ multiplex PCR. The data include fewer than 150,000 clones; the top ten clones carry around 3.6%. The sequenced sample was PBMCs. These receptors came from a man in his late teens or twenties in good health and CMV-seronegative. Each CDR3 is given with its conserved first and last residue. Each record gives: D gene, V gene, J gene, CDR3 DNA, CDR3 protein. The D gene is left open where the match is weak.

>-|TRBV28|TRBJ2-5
TGTGCCAGCAGTTTACCTAATTGGACAGTCCGGGAGACCCAGTACTTC
CASSLPNWTVRETQYF
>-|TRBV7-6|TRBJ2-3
TGTGCCAGCAGCCCGACTACTAGCACAGATACGCAGTATTTT
CASSPTTSTDTQYF
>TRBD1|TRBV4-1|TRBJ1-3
TGCGCCAGCAGCCAAGATCAGGGGGCGTCGGGAAACACCATATATTTT
CASSQDQGASGNTIYF
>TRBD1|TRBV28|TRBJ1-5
TGTGCCAGCAGTTTATGGGGACAGGGTAACAATCAGCCCCAGCATTTT
CASSLWGQGNNQPQHF
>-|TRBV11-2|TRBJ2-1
TGTGCCAGCAGCTTGGACCGGGAAAACCCTTACAATGAGCAGTTCTTC
CASSLDRENPYNEQFF
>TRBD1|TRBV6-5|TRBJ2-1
TGTGCCAGCAGAAGGGACAGCGCCAACAATGAGCAGTTCTTC
CASRRDSANNEQFF
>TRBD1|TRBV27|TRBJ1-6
TGTGCCAGCAGTCTACCTTGGACAGGTAATCAGTGGACCGATTCACCCCTCCACTTT
CASSLPWTGNQWTDSPLHF
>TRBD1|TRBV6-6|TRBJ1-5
TGTGCCAGCATGCGACAGGGGCCCTATCAGCCCCAGCATTTT
CASMRQGPYQPQHF
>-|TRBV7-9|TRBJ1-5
TGTGCCAGCAGCTCTTCCGGACAGTATAATCAGCCCCAGCATTTT
CASSSSGQYNQPQHF
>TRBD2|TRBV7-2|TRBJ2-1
TGTGCCAGCAGCTTAGGCCTAGCGGGTTACAATGAGCAGTTCTTC
CASSLGLAGYNEQFF
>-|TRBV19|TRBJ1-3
TGTGCCAGTAGTATCCCAGGATATGAAAACACCATATATTTT
CASSIPGYENTIYF
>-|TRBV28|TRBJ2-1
TGTGCCAGCACAGGGGCCCACTACAATGAGCAGTTCTTC
CASTGAHYNEQFF
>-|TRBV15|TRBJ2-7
TGTGCCACCAGCAGAGATCGACACTACGAGCAGTACTTC
CATSRDRHYEQYF
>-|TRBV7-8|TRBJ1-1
TGTGCCAGCAGCTGGTCGAGAACAGAGACGAACACTGAAGCTTTCTTT
CASSWSRTETNTEAFF
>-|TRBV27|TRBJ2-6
TGTGCCAGCAGTTTCAGCTCTGGGGCCAACGTCCTGACTTTC
CASSFSSGANVLTF
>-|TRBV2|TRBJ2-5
TGTGCCAGCAGTCGGGACTACCAAGAGACCCAGTACTTC
CASSRDYQETQYF
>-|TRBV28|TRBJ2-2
TGTGCCAGCAGTTTACTAGCGGTGGGACAAACCACCGGGGAGCTGTTTTTT
CASSLLAVGQTTGELFF
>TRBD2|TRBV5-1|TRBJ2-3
TGCGCCAGCAGCTCGTTAGCGGGAGGGGTCGATACGCAGTATTTT
CASSSLAGGVDTQYF
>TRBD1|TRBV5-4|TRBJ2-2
TGTGCCAGCAGCTCCACAGGGGGCCGAAACACCGGGGAGCTGTTTTTT
CASSSTGGRNTGELFF
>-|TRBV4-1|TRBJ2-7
TGCGCCAGCAGCCAAGTCGGCGGATCCTACGAGCAGTACTTC
CASSQVGGSYEQYF
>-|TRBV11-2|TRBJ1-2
TGTGCCAGCAGCTTAGATTTATATGGCTACACCTTC
CASSLDLYGYTF
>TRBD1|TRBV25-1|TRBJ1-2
TGTGCCAGCAGTGTGGTGATTGGGCAAGGGACAGGGAACTATGGCTACACCTTC
CASSVVIGQGTGNYGYTF
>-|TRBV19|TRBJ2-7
TGTGCCAGTAGCCGGGACACAACCCGATCCTACGAGCAGTACTTC
CASSRDTTRSYEQYF
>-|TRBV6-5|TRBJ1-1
TGTGCCAGCAGTTACTCGGGGGGGCGGATCGCTGAAGCTTTCTTT
CASSYSGGRIAEAFF
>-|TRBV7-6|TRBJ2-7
TGTGCCAGCAGCTTAGTCTGGGGCGACGAGCAGTACTTC
CASSLVWGDEQYF
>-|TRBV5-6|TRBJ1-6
TGTGCCAGCAGCTTGGCCTCTGATTCACCCCTCCACTTT
CASSLASDSPLHF
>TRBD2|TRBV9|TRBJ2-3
TGTGCCAGCAGCGTGGGCGGGAGGCTACGTCCCCCCCAAAGCACAGATACGCAGTATTTT
CASSVGGRLRPPQSTDTQYF
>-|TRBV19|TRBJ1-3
TGTGCCAGTAGTGGGGACAAGATCGCTGGAAACACCATATATTTT
CASSGDKIAGNTIYF
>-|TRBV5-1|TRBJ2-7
TGCGCCAGCAGCTTGGCCACGAGCCTCTACGAGCAGTACTTC
CASSLATSLYEQYF
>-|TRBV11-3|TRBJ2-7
TGTGCCAGCAGCTTCAGGACGGGGAACTACGAGCAGTACTTC
CASSFRTGNYEQYF
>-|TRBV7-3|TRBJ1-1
TGTGCCAGCAGCCCCGGAGAAAGAACGAACACTGAAGCTTTCTTT
CASSPGERTNTEAFF
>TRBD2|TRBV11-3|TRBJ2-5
TGTGCCAGCAGCTTAGGCTCCAGCGGGGCCCAAGAGACCCAGTACTTC
CASSLGSSGAQETQYF
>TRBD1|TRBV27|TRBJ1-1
TGTGCCAGCAGGGGCCTGGGGACAGGGAACACTGAAGCTTTCTTT
CASRGLGTGNTEAFF
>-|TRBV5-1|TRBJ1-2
TGCGCCAGCAGCCGGTCGTTTACCGGGGATAACTATGGCTACACCTTC
CASSRSFTGDNYGYTF
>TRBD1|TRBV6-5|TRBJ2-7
TGTGCCAGCAGTTACGGGACAGACTCCTACGAGCAGTACTTC
CASSYGTDSYEQYF
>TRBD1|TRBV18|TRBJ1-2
TGTGCCAGCTCACAGGGACAGGGATATGGCTACACCTTC
CASSQGQGYGYTF
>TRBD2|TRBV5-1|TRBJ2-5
TGCGCCAGCAGCTCATGGGAGCTAGCGGGAATTGGCGAGACCCAGTACTTC
CASSSWELAGIGETQYF
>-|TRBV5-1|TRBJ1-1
TGCGCCAGCAGCCCAGGGAACACTGAAGCTTTCTTT
CASSPGNTEAFF
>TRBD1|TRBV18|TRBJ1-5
TGTGCCAGCTCACCGCGGACAGGGTTGGGAGATCAGCCCCAGCATTTT
CASSPRTGLGDQPQHF
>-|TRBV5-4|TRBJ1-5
TGTGCCAGCCACGACAGTTATAGCAATCAGCCCCAGCATTTT
CASHDSYSNQPQHF
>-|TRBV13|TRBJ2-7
TGTGCCAGCAGCTTAGCTCCAGGGAAGGAGCAGTACTTC
CASSLAPGKEQYF
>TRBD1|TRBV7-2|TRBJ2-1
TGTGCCAGCAGCTTAGCGCGGACAGGTTCGAGGAATGAGCAGTTCTTC
CASSLARTGSRNEQFF
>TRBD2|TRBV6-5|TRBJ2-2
TGTGCCAGCAGTCTAGCGGGAGGAGGGGAGCTGTTTTTT
CASSLAGGGELFF
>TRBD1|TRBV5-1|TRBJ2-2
TGCGCCAGCAGCTTGACAGGGGACGTAAACACCGGGGAGCTGTTTTTT
CASSLTGDVNTGELFF
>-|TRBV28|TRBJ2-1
TGTGCCAGCAGTTTTCCACAGGGCAATGAGCAGTTCTTC
CASSFPQGNEQFF
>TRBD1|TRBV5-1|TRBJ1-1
TGCGCCAGCGCGACCTCGACAGGGAGGAACACTGAAGCTTTCTTT
CASATSTGRNTEAFF
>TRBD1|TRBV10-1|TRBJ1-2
TGCGCCGGGATACAGGGGGGGAGCTATGGCTACACCTTC
CAGIQGGSYGYTF
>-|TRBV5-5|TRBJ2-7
TGTGCCAGCAGCTTGACAGGGTTCTCCTACGAGCAGTACTTC
CASSLTGFSYEQYF